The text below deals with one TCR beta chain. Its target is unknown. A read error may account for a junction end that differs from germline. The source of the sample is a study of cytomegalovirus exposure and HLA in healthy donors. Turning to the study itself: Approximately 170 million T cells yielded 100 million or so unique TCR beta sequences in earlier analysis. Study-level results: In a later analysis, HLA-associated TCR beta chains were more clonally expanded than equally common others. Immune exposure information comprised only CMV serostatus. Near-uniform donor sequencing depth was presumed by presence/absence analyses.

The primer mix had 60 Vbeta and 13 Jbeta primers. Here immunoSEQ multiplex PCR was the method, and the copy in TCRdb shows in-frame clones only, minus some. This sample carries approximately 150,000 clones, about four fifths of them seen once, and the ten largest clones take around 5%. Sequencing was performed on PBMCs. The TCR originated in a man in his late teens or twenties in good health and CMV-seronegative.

The CDR3 loop reads CSSSASLLGIRTGELFF. CDR3 bases: TGTTCCAGCAGCGCTAGCCTCTTGGGAATTAGAACCGGGGAGCTGTTTTTT. The chain is built from TRBV7-9 and TRBJ2-2; possible D gene TRBD2, 5 bases. CDR1 is SEHNR and CDR2 is FQNEAQ in the germline V gene (reference sequence). This CDR3 contains 17 residues.